This T cell receptor (beta chain) comes out of a study of somatic mutations in cytotoxic T cells in rheumatoid arthritis. With V trimmed by 5 bases and J by 4 bases, 12 bases remained unmatched. The CDR3 length is 17 residues. Germline CDR1 reads SEHNR; CDR2 reads FQNEAQ (reference sequence). Only in-frame clones appear in the TCRdb table, and some are missing; sequencing was by immunoSEQ multiplex PCR. Seen here are some 25,000 clones, around 76% observed once, and the top ten hold approximately 5.1%. The TCR was taken from a man aged 45 to 65 in good health. The chain is built from TRBV7-9 and TRBJ2-7; 12 nucleotides agree with TRBD2. The sample comprised CD8+ T cells sorted from blood. This CDR3 is CASSPYPTSGSEYEQYF. CDR3 coding DNA: TGTGCCAGCAGCCCGTACCCGACTAGCGGGAGCGAATACGAGCAGTACTTC.